Following are 26 T cell receptor beta chains from one sample sequenced in a study of cytomegalovirus exposure and HLA in healthy donors. Vbeta (60) and Jbeta (13) primers were used in the PCR. Sequencing was performed with immunoSEQ multiplex PCR; in TCRdb, only in-frame clones are kept and a portion is missing. The sample lists 130,000 or so clones; 8.5% were seen once. The material sequenced was PBMCs. The receptor set was obtained from a middle-aged man in good health and CMV-seronegative.

The V gene is TRBV6-1, the J gene TRBJ1-4, with D possibly matching TRBD1 (6 bases). Trimming shortened V by 3 bases and J by 8 bases, and 10 bases separated the two germline ends. From germline, CDR1 is MNHNS and CDR2 SASEGT. This CDR3 comprises 13 residues. CDR3 DNA sequence: TGTGCCAGCAGTGATGAAGACAGGGAAAAACTGTTTTTT. Protein sequence: CASSDEDREKLFF.

In this sample, this clone turned up once. This sequence joins TRBV9 and TRBJ1-3; D may be TRBD1 (6 bases). CDR1 is SGDLS, CDR2 YYNGEE, per germline. Trimming stripped 4 bases from V and 1 base from J, with 15 bases between. This CDR3 is built from 16 residues. The CDR3: CASSSDLRGSGNTIYF. The CDR3 nucleotides are TGTGCCAGCAGCTCAGACCTAAGGGGGTCTGGAAACACCATATATTTT.

The chain joins TRBV25-1 to TRBJ2-5; no clear D. The V end was cut by 4 bases, the J end by 4 bases, with 16 bases between. CDR3 length: 15 amino acids. The germline CDR1 and CDR2 sequences are MGHDK and SYGVNS. The CDR3 coding sequence is TGTGCCAGCAGTGCCCCTGCAGTTTTAAGAGAGACCCAGTACTTC. It codes for CASSAPAVLRETQYF.

The chain has TRBV7-6 and TRBJ2-7, with TRBD1 matching over 10 bases. Germline assignment: CDR1 SGHVS and CDR2 FNYEAQ. The V and J ends lost 3 bases and 2 bases, in that order; junction bases with no gene match: 13. This CDR3 spans 18 amino acids. This chain's CDR3 is CASSLSPGTGADAYEQYF. CDR3 DNA: TGTGCCAGCAGCTTGAGTCCCGGGACAGGGGCCGATGCCTACGAGCAGTACTTC. Looking up the rest from reference TRBV7-6 and TRBJ2-7 gives the full variable domain: GAGVSQSPRYKVTKRGQDVALRCDPISGHVSLYWYRQALGQGPEFLTYFNYEAQQDKSGLPNDRFSAERPEGSISTLTIQRTEQRDSAMYRCASSLSPGTGADAYEQYFGPGTRLTVT.

The V call is TRBV9, the J call TRBJ2-3; D might be TRBD1 (6 bases). CDR1 is SGDLS and CDR2 is YYNGEE in the germline V gene. Deletions cut 4 bases from V and 4 bases from J, with 25 bases between. The CDR3 is made up of 18 amino acids. The CDR3 DNA reads as TGTGCCAGCAGCCCGACGGCGTGGGGGCGCGGAGACGCAGATACGCAGTATTTT. This sequence encodes CASSPTAWGRGDADTQYF.

The chain employs TRBV5-4 and TRBJ2-1, with D perhaps matching TRBD2 (7 bases). Trimming removed 2 bases from V and 5 bases from J, with 14 bases in between. The length of the CDR3 is 15 residues. CDR1 is SGHNT and CDR2 is YYREEE in the germline V gene (reference sequence). CDR3 residues: CASSLNAGANNEQFF. The CDR3 DNA reads as TGTGCCAGCAGCTTAAATGCGGGGGCAAACAATGAGCAGTTCTTC.

The chain links TRBV6-1 to TRBJ2-5; D is perhaps TRBD1 (6 bases). This CDR3 spans 13 amino acids. In germline, CDR1 is MNHNS, CDR2 SASEGT. Trimming took off 2 bases at V and 3 bases at J, with 7 bases between the two ends. The CDR3 region is CASSERTEETQYF. In DNA, the CDR3 is TGTGCCAGCAGTGAAAGGACAGAAGAGACCCAGTACTTC.

Of note for this clone: Germline is not matched at one junction end, which may reflect a read error. The genes are TRBV6-1 and TRBJ1-2, with a tentative D call TRBD1 (6 bases). Germline V lookup: CDR1 MNHNS, CDR2 SASEGT. The CDR3 runs to 14 residues. The CDR3 nucleotides read TGTGCCAGCAGTGAACAAGGACAGTACTATGGCCACACCTTC. The encoded protein is CASSEQGQYYGHTF.

This chain links TRBV29-1 with TRBJ2-1; weak D call: TRBD2 (6 bases). Germline-derived CDR1 and CDR2 are SQVTM and ANQGSEA. V lost 2 bases and J 8 bases, leaving 10 bases between the germline ends. The CDR3 loop spans 12 amino acids. The CDR3 sequence is CSVEWGVDEQFF. CDR3 coding DNA: TGCAGCGTTGAATGGGGGGTAGATGAGCAGTTCTTC.

Only a few counts were recorded for this clone. The V and J genes are TRBV5-4 and TRBJ2-1; 10 bases are a match to TRBD2. Germline CDR1 and CDR2: SGHNT and YYREEE (reference sequence). V was clipped by 4 bases and J by 6 bases; unmatched bases: 7. This CDR3 is built from 15 residues. The CDR3 DNA reads TGTGCCAGCAGCCTTAGCGGGGGGAGAGGCAATGAGCAGTTCTTC. Protein sequence: CASSLSGGRGNEQFF.

This clone occurred a few times. The chain carries TRBV5-1 and TRBJ2-2; 13 bases align to TRBD2. J gave up 1 base and V 4 bases, and 7 bases lay outside the gene matches. Germline lookup yields CDR1 SGHRS and CDR2 YFSETQ. This CDR3 contains 18 residues. CDR3 region: CASSPRTSGGLNTGELFF. The CDR3 DNA reads TGCGCCAGCAGCCCCAGGACTAGCGGGGGCTTGAACACCGGGGAGCTGTTTTTT.

In its sample, this clone was seen a few times. This rearrangement joins TRBV28 to TRBJ1-2; D is unclear. Trimming stripped 2 bases from V and 7 bases from J, with 8 bases between. CDR3 length: 12 residues. From germline, CDR1 is MDHEN and CDR2 SYDVKM. The CDR3 loop reads CASSLRGLGYTF. CDR3 nucleotides: TGTGCCAGCAGTTTACGGGGTCTTGGCTACACCTTC.

This clone was counted a few times. This chain uses TRBV7-2 with TRBJ2-3; TRBD2 might be the D (5 bases). V was shortened by 1 base and J by 0 bases, with 11 bases between the two germline ends. This CDR3 comprises 16 residues. CDR1 and CDR2 (germline): SGHTA, FQGNSA. CDR3 DNA sequence: TGTGCCAGCAGCTTAGTCAGCGGATTTAGCACAGATACGCAGTATTTT. Amino acids: CASSLVSGFSTDTQYF.

This clone was observed a few times. The junction does not match germline at one end; this may be a read error. The chain's CDR3 is CASSLGQGAGGETQYF. The CDR3 region has the DNA TGTGCCAGCAGTTTAGGACAGGGGGCTGGGGGAGAGACCCAGTACTTC. This chain joins TRBV7-6 and TRBJ2-5; 11 bases line up with TRBD1. CDR1 and CDR2 (germline): SGHVS, FNYEAQ. The CDR3 runs 16 residues.

V usage is TRBV2 and J usage is TRBJ2-2, with D possibly matching TRBD2 (6 bases). Trimming left V 3 bases short and J 8 bases short, with 13 bases between. The CDR3 totals 14 residues. Germline V gene lookup returns CDR1 SNHLY and CDR2 FYNNEI. CDR3 bases: TGTGCCAGCAGTGAGGAGGGTCTGTCGGGGGAGCTGTTTTTT. Its protein is CASSEEGLSGELFF.

V and J are TRBV13 and TRBJ1-1; 8 bases match TRBD1. This CDR3 has 14 amino acids. Looked up from germline, CDR1 is PRHDT and CDR2 is FYEKMQ (reference sequence). V gave up 3 bases and J gave up 5 bases; unmatched junction bases: 5. DNA of the CDR3: TGTGCCAGCAGCTTCAGGGGGCTGGGGACTGAAGCTTTCTTT. It yields the protein CASSFRGLGTEAFF. The full variable domain, in which reference TRBV13 and TRBJ1-1 provide the parts outside the CDR3, is AAGVIQSPRHLIKEKRETATLKCYPIPRHDTVYWYQQGPGQDPQFLISFYEKMQSDKGSIPDRFSAQQFSDYHSELNMSSLELGDSALYFCASSFRGLGTEAFFGQGTRLTVV.

The sample holds a few counts of this clone. CDR3 nucleotide sequence: TGTGCCAGCAGTTTACAGGGGAACACCGGGGAGCTGTTTTTT. This encodes CASSLQGNTGELFF. V usage is TRBV6-1 and J usage is TRBJ2-2; D might be TRBD1 (6 bases). Trimming left V 5 bases short and J 1 base short, with 8 bases between. The CDR3 totals 14 residues. Germline V gene lookup returns CDR1 MNHNS and CDR2 SASEGT.

This clone was observed a handful of times. This rearrangement joins TRBV19 to TRBJ1-5; the D gene is possibly TRBD1 (6 bases). Trimming pared 5 bases from V and 4 bases from J, leaving 9 bases between. The CDR3 spans 13 residues. Looked up from germline, CDR1 is LNHDA and CDR2 is SQIVND (reference sequence). The CDR3: CASSSQGNQPQHF. For the CDR3, the DNA is TGTGCCAGTAGTTCACAGGGAAATCAGCCCCAGCATTTT.

The genes are TRBV7-9 and TRBJ1-4; tentative D call: TRBD1 (6 bases). Trimming removed 2 bases at V and 12 bases at J, with 13 bases between. Germline CDR1 reads SEHNR; CDR2 reads FQNEAQ (reference sequence). The length of the CDR3 is 13 residues. The CDR3 DNA sequence: TGTGCCAGCAGCTTAAACGGGGGGGGCGAACTGTTTTTT. It translates to CASSLNGGGELFF.

This clone was counted between two and nine times. This chain uses TRBV2 with TRBJ2-5; 7 bases align to TRBD1. The CDR3 runs to 13 residues. Germline V gives CDR1 SNHLY, CDR2 FYNNEI. With V trimmed by 8 bases and J by 5 bases, 8 bases remained unmatched. The CDR3 coding sequence is TGTGCCAGCGAGAGCAGGGGGTGGGAGACCCAGTACTTC. Amino acids: CASESRGWETQYF.

Note on this clone: Because the CDR3 is missing its conserved closing phenylalanine or tryptophan, this is likely a read error. The chain is built from TRBV19 and TRBJ1-1, with a weak D call TRBD1 (5 bases). Germline V gene data show CDR1 as LNHDA and CDR2 as SQIVND (reference sequence). The CDR3 is made up of 13 amino acids. V shed 5 bases and J shed 1 base, with 8 bases lying between them. This CDR3 reads CASSLDRNTEAFV. The CDR3 nucleotides are TGTGCCAGTAGTCTCGACAGGAACACTGAAGCTTTCGTG.

This clone has more than one count but fewer than ten. V is TRBV9 and J is TRBJ1-1; D perhaps matches TRBD1 (5 bases). CDR1 SGDLS and CDR2 YYNGEE come from the germline V gene. This CDR3 comprises 15 residues. V gave up 2 bases and J gave up 0 bases, with 11 bases separating them. The CDR3 coding sequence is TGTGCCAGCAGCGTCAGGGAAGTCATGAACACTGAAGCTTTCTTT. Its protein product is CASSVREVMNTEAFF.

The chain uses TRBV6-6 and TRBJ1-3, with D hard to call. This CDR3 is built from 16 residues. Germline V gene data show CDR1 as MNHNY and CDR2 as SVGAGI (reference sequence). Trimming stripped 2 bases from V and 3 bases from J, with 14 bases between. The CDR3 sequence: CASSYPRGVLGNTIYF. The CDR3 nucleotides are TGTGCCAGCAGTTACCCAAGAGGAGTCCTTGGAAACACCATATATTTT.

The genes are TRBV29-1 and TRBJ2-7, with 12 bases fitting TRBD2. The germline gives CDR1 SQVTM, CDR2 ANQGSEA. The CDR3 contains 14 residues. The J segment lost 1 base and the V segment lost 7 bases, leaving 5 bases of the junction unmatched. The CDR3 DNA reads TGCAGCGCAGGCGGGACTAGCGGGTCCTACGAGCAGTACTTC. Its protein is CSAGGTSGSYEQYF.

This clone occurred a few times. The chain uses TRBV19 and TRBJ2-5, with 10 bases identical to TRBD2. Germline CDR1 LNHDA, CDR2 SQIVND (reference sequence). The length of the CDR3 is 15 residues. The junction had 7 bases not matched to a gene; V was cut back by 4 bases and J by 5 bases. As DNA, the CDR3 is TGTGCCAGTAGTAGAGTAGCGGGGGGCCCGGAGACCCAGTACTTC. Its protein product is CASSRVAGGPETQYF. The entire variable domain, with the rest obtained from reference TRBV19 and TRBJ2-5, is as follows: DGGITQSPKYLFRKEGQNVTLSCEQNLNHDAMYWYRQDPGQGLRLIYYSQIVNDFQKGDIAEGYSVSREKKESFPLTVTSAQKNPTAFYLCASSRVAGGPETQYFGPGTRLLVL.

J is TRBJ2-5 and V is TRBV10-2, with TRBD2 as a possible D gene (6 bases). The DNA end is more similar to TRBJ2-7, so the J call may be wrong. Germline V gene data show CDR1 as WSHSY and CDR2 as SAAADI. This CDR3 has 17 residues. CDR3 nucleotide sequence: TGCGCCAGCAGTGATGCCTCACCGGGACTCAGCTCCTACGAGCAGTACTTC. This codes for CASSDASPGLSSYEQYF.